This TCR beta chain emerged from a study of blood T cell repertoires in COVID-19 (dated by TCRdb to 2018 to 2021). For the wider study: Collaborator samples came from the United States, Italy and Spain and covered acute and convalescent phases of COVID-19. The material from the prospective study consisted of cDNA or gDNA derived from T cells, B-cell-depleted T cells, or PBMCs. Deeply sampled blood TCRbeta repertoires from subjects exposed to, actively infected with, or recovered from COVID-19 were included in the dataset. The repertoires were released in a freely available public database meant as a resource for research on the immune response to SARS-CoV-2. Samples came from the ongoing ImmuneRACE study (first 160 participants) plus 1,254 subjects from 6 global collaborators. Sample metadata almost always included a de-identified subject ID, COVID-19 status, age in years and sex. Where HLA class I and class II types were available, the types were taken from metadata supplied by the sample provider, not from assay-based typing. On the study overall, not on this receptor specifically: The quantity of clinical and demographic metadata differed by source and by participant and was supplied without curation.

TCRbeta CDR3 regions were amplified from genomic DNA using the immunoSEQ Assay, a bias-controlled multiplex PCR. Processing in the source paper ran as follows. Within the assay, amplification of reference gene primers was used to estimate how many nucleated cells each sample contained. To quantify the absolute abundance of each unique TCRbeta CDR3 rearrangement, sequence reads were collapsed and filtered. For each sample, productive Simpson clonality was calculated as the square root of Simpson's diversity index over productive rearrangements. TCRdb's version of the immuneACCESS table is confined to in-frame rearrangements and falls short of the full clone set. An unresolved V gene accounts for under half of the shortfall where checked; the remainder is of unknown origin. V and J calls and clone size are given by that table; D and trimming were obtained from the DNA. The sample data list about 210,000 clones, and almost 85% of these were observed just once. The ten largest clonotypes hold more than 10% of the sample.

Details on this clone: Its target antigen remains unknown. No base quality information exists; no much larger clone differs at one position.

Whole blood was collected in K2EDTA tubes by collaborating institutions according to the institutions' own protocols. For TCRbeta analysis, collaborators shipped samples in one of three forms: frozen whole blood, isolated PBMCs, or DNA extracted from either of those sample types. The receptor comes from a woman aged 40 to 50 with acute or convalescent COVID-19. Sequencing was done on a sample of peripheral blood.

CDR3 sequence: CATPLRGQDTQYF. The nucleotides read TGTGCCACACCATTGCGGGGGCAGGATACGCAGTATTTT. Recombination connected TRBV2 to TRBJ2-3, with a weak D call of TRBD2 (7 bases match). The junction shows trimming of 10 bases on V and 6 bases on J, plus 17 bases between the germline ends. CDR3 length: 13 amino acids, cysteine to phenylalanine. CDR3 DNA only is kept here, 39 bases in frame from base 1. CDR1 SNHLY and CDR2 FYNNEI were looked up in the germline V gene.